The clone carrying this TCR beta chain was seen more than once but under ten times. What it recognizes is unknown. The source of the sample is a study of T cells in Graves' hyperthyroidism and ophthalmopathy. Study details: Peripheral blood was secured at the point of initial diagnosis, before any treatment. Points from the study as a whole: Ophthalmopathy was identified by the model a median around 6.9 months ahead of onset. Blood held most thyroid clonotypes expanded above 0.001 frequency.

Germline values: CDR1 MGHRA, CDR2 YSYEKL. Trimming removed 2 bases from V and 0 bases from J, with 14 bases in between. The CDR3 has 17 residues. The study based diagnoses on clinical symptoms, serum thyroxine and TRAb, thyroid ultrasound and orbital computed tomography. It was RNA transcripts that yielded the amplified TCR beta CDR3 regions. First-round RT-PCR targeting the TCR CDR3 was performed with the HTBI primer set. Via MiXCR, TCRdb re-called the multiplex PCR reads, giving one row per CDR3 protein. The sample includes nearly 600,000 distinct CDR3 sequences, approximately 13% of them seen just once.

The chain uses TRBV4-1 and TRBJ1-5; a possible D gene is TRBD1 (6 bases). This receptor was obtained from a woman aged 30 to 39 with Graves' hyperthyroidism that later progressed to Graves' ophthalmopathy. The material sequenced was blood. The CDR3 is CASSQPTGSLSNQPQHF. As DNA, the CDR3 is TGCGCCAGCAGCCAACCAACAGGGTCTCTTAGCAATCAGCCCCAGCATTTT.